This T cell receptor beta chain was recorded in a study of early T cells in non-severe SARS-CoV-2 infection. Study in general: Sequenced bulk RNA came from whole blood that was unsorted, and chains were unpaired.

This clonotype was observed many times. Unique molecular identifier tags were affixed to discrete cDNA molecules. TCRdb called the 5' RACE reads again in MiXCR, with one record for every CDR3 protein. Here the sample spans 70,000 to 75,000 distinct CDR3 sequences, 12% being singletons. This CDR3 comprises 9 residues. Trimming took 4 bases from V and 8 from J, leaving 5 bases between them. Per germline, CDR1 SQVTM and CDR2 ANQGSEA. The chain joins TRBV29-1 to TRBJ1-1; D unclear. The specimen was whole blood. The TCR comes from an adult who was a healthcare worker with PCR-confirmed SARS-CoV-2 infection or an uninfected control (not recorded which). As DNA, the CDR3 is TGCAGCGTTGGACGGGAAGCTTTCTTT. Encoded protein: CSVGREAFF. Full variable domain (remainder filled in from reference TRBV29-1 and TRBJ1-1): SAVISQKPSRDICQRGTSLTIQCQVDSQVTMMFWYRQQPGQSLTLIATANQGSEATYESGFVIDKFPISRPNLTFSTLTVSNMSPEDSSIYLCSVGREAFFGQGTRLTVV.